The text below deals with one T cell receptor (beta chain). The source of the sample is a study of blood T cell repertoires in COVID-19. Overall study context: The United States, Italy and Spain supplied acute and convalescent COVID-19 samples.

Germline values: CDR1 KGHDR, CDR2 SFDVKD. Between the trimmed V and J ends, which lost 5 bases and 3 bases, there was a span of 6 bases. The CDR3 consists of 12 residues. Only in-frame clones appear in the TCRdb table, and some are missing; sequencing was by immunoSEQ multiplex PCR. The sample has about 220,000 clones; about four fifths are singletons. Sequencing input: peripheral blood. The sequence came from a woman in her twenties or thirties who had recovered from COVID-19. J is TRBJ1-2 and V is TRBV24-1; no reliable D call. CDR3 bases: TGTGCCACCAGTGGGGAGCACTATGGCTACACCTTC. Protein sequence: CATSGEHYGYTF.